These T cell receptor beta chains were read from a single sample in a study of blood T cells in healthy people across ages. TCRdb called the 5' RACE reads again in MiXCR, with one record for every CDR3 protein. The sample includes about 570,000 distinct CDR3 sequences, roughly 29% of them seen just once. The specimen sequenced was blood. The receptor set was obtained from a woman between 65 and 79 years old in good health. Each CDR3 is given with its conserved first and last residue. D genes are given only for firm matches. The size field is filled for only some rows; it gives once, few, many or a size class.

-	TRBJ2-2	TRBD1	TRBV11-2	CASSSSRGLNTGELFF	TGTGCCAGCAGCTCGAGCAGGGGGCTTAACACCGGGGAGCTGTTTTTT
-	TRBJ2-1	-	TRBV7-2	CASSLVGLVYNEQFF	TGTGCCAGCAGCCTGGTGGGACTTGTCTACAATGAGCAGTTCTTC
few	TRBJ1-2	TRBD1	TRBV7-2	CASSLAGQDWEGYTF	TGTGCCAGCAGCTTAGCGGGACAGGATTGGGAAGGCTACACCTTC
few	TRBJ2-3	TRBD1	TRBV20-1	CSAKFQGVTDTQYF	TGCAGTGCCAAATTTCAGGGGGTCACAGATACGCAGTATTTT
-	TRBJ1-3	-	TRBV29-1	CSVDSQSGNTIYF	TGCAGCGTTGACAGCCAGTCTGGAAACACCATATATTTT
few	TRBJ1-1	-	TRBV3-1	CASSHLGAGNTEAFF	TGTGCCAGCAGCCATCTGGGGGCGGGGAACACTGAAGCTTTCTTT
few	TRBJ1-1	-	TRBV6-2/TRBV6-3	CASSSYGANTEAFF	TGTGCCAGCAGTTCATACGGGGCGAACACTGAAGCTTTCTTT
-	TRBJ2-5	-	TRBV7-2	CASSPSRVAETQYF	TGTGCCAGCAGCCCATCCCGGGTAGCAGAGACCCAGTACTTC
many	TRBJ2-5	-	TRBV6-2/TRBV6-3	CASGTHQETQYF	TGTGCCAGCGGGACGCACCAAGAGACCCAGTACTTC
few	TRBJ2-1	TRBD2	TRBV5-1	CASSLILASGLLVNEQFF	TGCGCCAGCAGCTTGATTTTGGCTAGCGGGCTTCTCGTCAATGAGCAGTTCTTC
many	TRBJ2-5	-	TRBV24-1	CATSEWQGETQYF	TGTGCCACCAGTGAATGGCAGGGAGAGACCCAGTACTTC
-	TRBJ1-4	-	TRBV13	CASSKNPGGPEEKLFF	TGTGCCAGCAGCAAGAATCCTGGAGGGCCGGAGGAAAAACTGTTTTTT
-	TRBJ1-4	TRBD1	TRBV6-5	CASMEGGTGEKLFF	TGTGCCAGCATGGAAGGGGGGACAGGGGAAAAACTGTTTTTT
few	TRBJ2-3	-	TRBV9	CASSVGNTQYF	TGTGCCAGCAGCGTAGGAAATACGCAGTATTTT
-	TRBJ2-3	-	TRBV2	CASSPSLVNTQYF	TGTGCCAGCAGCCCCAGCCTTGTAAATACGCAGTATTTT
-	TRBJ1-1	-	TRBV20-1	CSARVHETANTEAFF	TGCAGTGCTAGGGTACATGAGACAGCGAACACTGAAGCTTTCTTT
-	TRBJ2-5	TRBD2	TRBV7-9	CASSHPGLDAKAQYF	TGTGCCAGCAGCCACCCGGGACTAGACGCGAAGGCCCAGTACTTC
-	TRBJ1-1	-	TRBV20-1	CSARAPPLVEAFF	TGCAGTGCTAGAGCCCCGCCCTTGGTGGAAGCTTTCTTT
many	TRBJ1-2	TRBD1	TRBV12-3/TRBV12-4	CASSRQGSYGYTF	TGTGCCAGCAGCCGACAGGGGAGCTATGGCTACACCTTC
few	TRBJ2-3	-	TRBV7-9	CASSLSTSPYF	TGTGCCAGCAGCCTATCTACCTCCCCGTATTTT
-	TRBJ1-2	TRBD1	TRBV5-1	CASSLGQGELGYTF	TGCGCCAGCAGCCTCGGACAGGGGGAACTTGGCTACACCTTC
-	TRBJ2-4	-	TRBV12-5	CASSVSAKNIQYF	TGTGCTAGTTCTGTTTCAGCCAAAAACATTCAGTACTTC
few	TRBJ1-6	-	TRBV12-3/TRBV12-4	CASSLSDSPNSPLHF	TGTGCCAGCAGTTTATCGGACAGCCCCAATTCACCCCTCCACTTT
few	TRBJ2-1	-	TRBV12-5	CASGLGDTEYNEQFF	TGTGCTAGTGGTTTAGGGGACACAGAATACAATGAGCAGTTCTTC
few	TRBJ2-5	TRBD1	TRBV12-3/TRBV12-4	CASSRDRKETQYF	TGTGCCAGCAGCCGGGACAGAAAAGAGACCCAGTACTTC
-	TRBJ2-7	TRBD2	TRBV7-2	CASSLAPAGGGNEQYF	TGTGCCAGCAGCTTAGCCCCGGCGGGCGGGGGGAACGAGCAGTACTTC
-	TRBJ2-2	TRBD2	TRBV7-2	CASSFSLAAGELFF	TGTGCCAGCAGCTTTTCCCTAGCGGCCGGGGAGCTGTTTTTT
-	TRBJ2-5	-	TRBV9	CASSVGSGLQETQYF	TGTGCCAGCAGCGTAGGGAGCGGGCTTCAAGAGACCCAGTACTTC
-	TRBJ1-6	-	TRBV10-3	CAISEVEDSPLHF	TGTGCCATCAGTGAGGTTGAGGATTCACCCCTCCACTTT
many	TRBJ1-5	-	TRBV6-2/TRBV6-3	CASSLGQGWHF	TGTGCCAGCAGTCTAGGGCAGGGTTGGCATTTT
few	TRBJ2-5	-	TRBV5-1	CASSLDPGASQETQYF	TGCGCCAGCAGCTTGGACCCGGGGGCGAGTCAAGAGACCCAGTACTTC
-	TRBJ2-5	TRBD2	TRBV20-1	CSASGTSGAGRTQYF	TGCAGTGCTAGCGGGACTAGCGGGGCGGGACGTACCCAGTACTTC
-	TRBJ2-7	TRBD1	TRBV6-5	CASSLRQGSYEQYF	TGTGCCAGCAGTCTTCGACAGGGTAGCTACGAGCAGTACTTC
once	TRBJ1-4	TRBD1	TRBV6-2/TRBV6-3	CASSYDKTGRTNEKLFF	TGTGCCAGCAGTTACGACAAGACAGGGAGGACTAATGAAAAACTGTTTTTT
many	TRBJ1-3	-	TRBV5-1	CASSLAGGPSGNTIYF	TGCGCCAGCAGCTTGGCTGGGGGGCCCTCTGGAAACACCATATATTTT
once	TRBJ1-2	TRBD1	TRBV29-1	CSVDAGSGGNYGYTF	TGCAGCGTTGATGCGGGGTCAGGGGGCAACTATGGCTACACCTTC
few	TRBJ1-2	-	TRBV7-9	CATTISTDGYTF	TGTGCCACCACCATAAGTACGGATGGCTACACCTTC
-	TRBJ2-7	TRBD2	TRBV7-2	CASSPRVGTSIYEQYF	TGTGCCAGCAGCCCGCGTGTCGGGACTAGCATCTACGAGCAGTACTTC
few	TRBJ1-2	-	TRBV20-1	CSASSYTF	TGCAGTGCTAGTAGTTACACCTTC
many	TRBJ2-5	TRBD2	TRBV7-2	CASSLQVMGLQYF	TGTGCCAGCAGCTTACAGGTTATGGGACTACAGTACTTC
-	TRBJ1-2	-	TRBV5-1	CASSLVGTYRTDGYTF	TGCGCCAGCAGCTTGGTCGGGACATATCGAACGGATGGCTACACCTTC
-	TRBJ2-7	TRBD2	TRBV5-1	CASSLLAGSYEQYF	TGCGCCAGCAGCTTACTAGCGGGGTCCTACGAGCAGTACTTC
few	TRBJ1-2	-	TRBV29-1	CSVGGTGNYGYTF	TGCAGCGTTGGTGGGACGGGAAACTATGGCTACACCTTC
few	TRBJ2-2	TRBD2	TRBV11-3	CASSALAGASRTGELFF	TGTGCCAGCAGCGCCCTAGCGGGGGCGAGTCGGACCGGGGAGCTGTTTTTT
-	TRBJ2-3	-	TRBV5-1	CASSSAETLKGDTQYF	TGCGCCAGCAGCTCCGCCGAGACCCTTAAGGGAGATACGCAGTATTTT
-	TRBJ2-1	TRBD2	TRBV6-1	CASRAAGASSYNEQFF	TGTGCCAGCAGGGCAGCGGGAGCGAGCTCCTACAATGAGCAGTTCTTC
few	TRBJ2-7	TRBD1	TRBV6-5	CASSGRGSEQYF	TGTGCCTCGAGCGGCAGGGGGTCCGAGCAGTACTTC
-	TRBJ2-1	-	TRBV5-4	CASSLAGPHSEQFF	TGTGCCAGCAGCTTGGCGGGGCCACACAGTGAGCAGTTCTTC
few	TRBJ2-1	-	TRBV20-1	CSAVQGDEQFF	TGCAGTGCAGTACAGGGAGATGAGCAGTTCTTC
-	TRBJ2-3	-	TRBV12-3/TRBV12-4	CASSHHGPGADTQYF	TGTGCCAGCAGCCACCACGGTCCCGGGGCAGATACGCAGTATTTT
-	TRBJ2-1	TRBD2	TRBV7-9	CASSPSGRGVLSYNEQFF	TGTGCCAGCAGCCCTTCCGGGCGGGGGGTCCTGTCCTACAATGAGCAGTTCTTC
-	TRBJ2-1	TRBD2	TRBV9	CASSVLLAGGLGEQFF	TGTGCCAGCAGCGTACTTTTGGCGGGGGGTCTGGGCGAGCAGTTCTTC
few	TRBJ1-1	-	TRBV5-1	CASSNQGVTEAFF	TGCGCCAGCAGCAACCAGGGTGTCACTGAAGCTTTCTTT
-	TRBJ1-2	-	TRBV29-1	CSGETNNYGYTF	TGCAGCGGGGAAACAAATAACTATGGCTACACCTTC
-	TRBJ2-3	TRBD2	TRBV6-5	CASSTRLAASTDTQYF	TGTGCCAGCAGTACTCGACTAGCGGCGAGCACAGATACGCAGTATTTT
many	TRBJ2-5	TRBD1	TRBV7-2	CASSLGGGYQETQYF	TGTGCCAGCAGCTTAGGAGGGGGCTACCAAGAGACCCAGTACTTC
few	TRBJ2-7	-	TRBV29-1	CSATAGSSYEQYF	TGCAGCGCCACGGCCGGGTCTTCCTACGAGCAGTACTTC
few	TRBJ2-5	-	TRBV5-1	CASSSLPDQETQYF	TGCGCCAGCAGCTCGCTACCCGACCAAGAGACCCAGTACTTC
-	TRBJ2-2	-	TRBV6-5	CTSSPQVITTGELFF	TGTACCAGCAGTCCACAAGTTATCACCACCGGGGAGCTGTTTTTT
few	TRBJ2-5	-	TRBV19	CASSIVADQETQYF	TGTGCCAGTAGTATAGTGGCAGATCAAGAGACCCAGTACTTC